This T cell receptor (beta chain) was sequenced for a study of T cell repertoires in cytomegalovirus infection. As for the study in general: CMV epitopes in the study were HLA-C-restricted (recently identified) and HLA-B-restricted (well studied). Indications of both CMV infection and matching HLA type were provided by public TCR beta signatures.

Overall study findings and caveats: Cumulative public TCR beta family frequency identified CMV carriers with the relevant HLA. Dominating the ex vivo response were HLA-C-restricted CMV-specific TCR beta clonotypes.

V was cut by 5 bases and J by 7 bases, with 21 bases left in between. CDR1 and CDR2 (germline): MNHEY, SVGEGT. This CDR3 is 15 amino acids long. A few counts support this clonotype. Its specificity is not known. A single record per CDR3 protein comes from TCRdb applying MiXCR to the reads. The repertoire consists of 370,000 or so distinct CDR3 sequences, with 34% occurring once and the leading ten covering approximately 13%. The origin of this receptor is a human donor in good health (CMV status not recorded). Some clones in this sample may be carry-over from other donors' samples. This sequence joins TRBV6-2 or TRBV6-3 and TRBJ2-7, with D perhaps matching TRBD2 (6 bases). Sequencing was performed on cultured PBMCs, taken from culture after CMV antigen stimulation. CDR3 nucleotides: TGTGCCAGCAGTCCCCCATCCTCTAGGAGGGTTGAGCAGTACTTC. Protein: CASSPPSSRRVEQYF.